Presented here are 17 T cell receptor beta chains from one specimen sequenced in a study of blood T cell repertoires in COVID-19. Clones were read by immunoSEQ multiplex PCR, and TCRdb kept only the in-frame ones, dropping some. There are under 200,000 clones in the sample; about 85% occur only once, and approximately 0.97% lies in the top ten. What was sequenced was peripheral blood. These receptors all come from a man aged 60 to 75 with COVID-19, enrolled during active disease.

The table lists this clone with a few counts. The genes are TRBV6-2 or TRBV6-3 and TRBJ1-1; 8 bases align to TRBD1. CDR1 and CDR2 from the germline V gene are MNHEY and SVGEGT. J was trimmed by 4 bases and V by 3 bases; bases with no gene match: 4. This CDR3 spans 14 amino acids. The CDR3 protein is CASSYAGGVTEAFF. Written as DNA, the CDR3 is TGTGCCAGCAGTTATGCAGGGGGCGTCACTGAAGCTTTCTTT.

The gene calls are TRBV7-3 and TRBJ2-2, with 8 bases aligning to TRBD2. Germline V gives CDR1 SGHTA, CDR2 FQGTGA. V gave up 3 bases and J gave up 5 bases; unmatched junction bases: 8. CDR3 size: 16 residues. The chain's CDR3 is CASSLPGSGSTGELFF. The CDR3 DNA reads as TGTGCCAGCAGCTTGCCCGGGAGCGGGAGTACCGGGGAGCTGTTTTTT.

The genes are TRBV2 and TRBJ1-4; D gene ambiguous. Deletions cut 1 base from V and 5 bases from J, with 8 bases between. This CDR3 has 14 amino acids. The germline CDR1 and CDR2 sequences are SNHLY and FYNNEI. In DNA, the CDR3 is TGTGCCAGCAGTGAAGGCAGGAAGAATGAAAAACTGTTTTTT. Amino acid sequence: CASSEGRKNEKLFF.

V usage is TRBV10-2 and J usage is TRBJ2-2; 9 bases are a match to TRBD2. This CDR3 contains 15 residues. Germline V gene sequence: CDR1 WSHSY, CDR2 SAAADI. Germline trimming cut 4 bases from V and 2 bases from J; bases unmatched to any gene: 2. The CDR3 bases are TGCGCCAGCAGTGCCCTAGCGGGAAACACCGGGGAGCTGTTTTTT. Its translation is CASSALAGNTGELFF.

This clone was observed a single time. The CDR3 reads CSAQQLLNTEAFF. CDR3 nucleotides: TGCAGCGCACAACAGCTACTTAACACTGAAGCTTTCTTT. The chain links TRBV29-1 to TRBJ1-1; no clear D. The CDR3 covers 13 residues. CDR1 and CDR2 (germline): SQVTM, ANQGSEA. V was trimmed by 7 bases and J by 2 bases, leaving 14 bases between them.

The CDR3 region is CASFLSGVKNTEAFF. Here the CDR3 DNA reads TGTGCCAGCTTCCTTTCGGGGGTGAAGAACACTGAAGCTTTCTTT. The gene calls are TRBV19 and TRBJ1-1; D may be TRBD1 (5 bases). The V gene lost 9 bases and the J gene lost 1 base, with 18 bases spanning the gap. The CDR3 has 15 residues. Germline V gene sequence: CDR1 LNHDA, CDR2 SQIVND (reference sequence).

The rearrangement links TRBV9 to TRBJ1-1; no definite D call. The CDR3 is 13 residues long. CDR1 is SGDLS, CDR2 YYNGEE, per germline. V dropped 0 bases and J dropped 6 bases, with 9 bases sitting between them. CDR3: CASSVGTDPEAFF. CDR3 DNA sequence: TGTGCCAGCAGCGTAGGCACAGACCCTGAAGCTTTCTTT.

This sequence joins TRBV5-4 and TRBJ2-5, with D perhaps matching TRBD1 (6 bases). Deletions cut 4 bases from V and 2 bases from J, with 12 bases between. CDR1 and CDR2 (germline): SGHNT, YYREEE (reference sequence). This CDR3 spans 14 amino acids. CDR3 loop: CASSPDSLQETQYF. The CDR3 DNA follows: TGTGCCAGCAGCCCGGACAGTCTACAAGAGACCCAGTACTTC.

The chain joins TRBV27 to TRBJ1-6; D unclear. Germline CDR1 and CDR2: MNHEY and SMNVEV (reference sequence). V lost 2 bases and J 0 bases, leaving 11 bases between the germline ends. The CDR3 runs to 17 residues. The CDR3 region has the DNA TGTGCCAGCAGTTTAGCGTGGCCGGGCTCCTATAATTCACCCCTCCACTTT. Encoded protein: CASSLAWPGSYNSPLHF.

V usage is TRBV7-3 and J usage is TRBJ1-2; 7 nucleotides agree with TRBD1. Germline V gene lookup returns CDR1 SGHTA and CDR2 FQGTGA. The CDR3 runs 15 residues. Germline trimming cut 4 bases from V and 0 bases from J; bases unmatched to any gene: 5. In DNA, the CDR3 is TGTGCCAGCAGCTCTGAGGGGGCTACTAACTATGGCTACACCTTC. Its protein product is CASSSEGATNYGYTF.

About this clone itself: Within the sample, other DNA sequences also encode this same CDR3. The V and J genes are TRBV30 and TRBJ1-6; 9 positions agree with TRBD1. V lost 5 bases and J lost 9; bases outside the gene matches: 5. Germline CDR1 GTSNPN, CDR2 SVGIG (reference sequence). The CDR3 runs 13 residues. The CDR3 here is CAWRGQGRSPLHF. In nucleotides, the CDR3 is TGTGCCTGGCGCGGACAGGGGCGTTCACCCCTCCACTTT.

This clone was observed once. The rearrangement joins TRBV28 to TRBJ1-1; D possibly corresponds to TRBD1 (6 bases). The ends were cut back, 11 bases at V and 3 bases at J, with 19 bases in the middle. Germline V gives CDR1 MDHEN, CDR2 SYDVKM. The CDR3 has 14 residues. CDR3 region: CAGTMAGVDTEAFF. CDR3 nucleotides: TGTGCCGGCACTATGGCAGGGGTGGACACTGAAGCTTTCTTT.

This clone was seen just once. This sequence joins TRBV5-1 and TRBJ2-2; D unresolved. This CDR3 region has 13 residues. Germline values: CDR1 SGHRS, CDR2 YFSETQ. Trimming took 4 bases from V and 3 from J, leaving 7 bases between them. The CDR3 DNA reads as TGCGCCAGCAGCCCCCAGTACACCGGGGAGCTGTTTTTT. Amino acid sequence: CASSPQYTGELFF.

The CDR3 DNA reads as TGTGCCAGCCGGAGCACATTAGGGGGTATGGATGAGCAGTTCTTC. Its protein product is CASRSTLGGMDEQFF. The genes are TRBV3-1 (or the pseudogene TRBV3-2) and TRBJ2-1; TRBD1 might be the D (6 bases). CDR3 length: 15 residues. Germline V gives CDR1 LGHDT, CDR2 YNNKEL (reference sequence). Trimming shortened V by 8 bases and J by 8 bases, and 22 bases separated the two germline ends.

The chain has TRBV7-6 and TRBJ2-2, with 9 bases that match TRBD2. Germline V CDR1 and CDR2: SGHVS, FNYEAQ. The CDR3 spans 19 residues. The trim removed 0 bases at V and 4 bases at J, leaving 12 bases unmatched. The CDR3 bases are TGTGCCAGCAGCTTAGCTGTTGGACTAGCGAAGGAAAGCACCGGGGAGCTGTTTTTT. Translation gives CASSLAVGLAKESTGELFF.

This clone has more than one count but fewer than ten. The V gene is TRBV30, the J gene TRBJ1-2, with D possibly TRBD1 on 6 matching bases. The germline V and J ends were trimmed by 3 bases and 9 bases, with 11 bases remaining between them. CDR1 GTSNPN and CDR2 SVGIG come from the germline V gene (reference sequence). The CDR3 covers 11 residues. This CDR3 reads CAWSEDRSYTF. CDR3 coding DNA: TGTGCCTGGAGCGAGGACAGAAGCTACACCTTC. Full variable domain (rest looked up from reference TRBV30 and TRBJ1-2): SQTIHQWPATLVQPVGSPLSLECTVEGTSNPNLYWYRQAAGRGLQLLFYSVGIGQISSEVPQNLSASRPQDRQFILSSKKLLLSDSGFYLCAWSEDRSYTFGSGTRLTVV.

The genes are TRBV30 and TRBJ2-7; TRBD2 aligns across 7 bases. The V segment lost 2 bases and the J segment 0 bases; nucleotides outside the gene matches: 7. This CDR3 has 15 residues. Germline V gene data show CDR1 as GTSNPN and CDR2 as SVGIG (reference sequence). The CDR3 sequence: CAWSHTSASSYEQYF. Here the CDR3 DNA reads TGTGCCTGGAGTCATACTAGCGCCAGCTCCTACGAGCAGTACTTC. The full variable domain, its missing parts supplied by reference TRBV30 and TRBJ2-7, is SQTIHQWPATLVQPVGSPLSLECTVEGTSNPNLYWYRQAAGRGLQLLFYSVGIGQISSEVPQNLSASRPQDRQFILSSKKLLLSDSGFYLCAWSHTSASSYEQYFGPGTRLTVT.